The 14 T cell receptor beta chains reported below all come from one sample, sequenced in a study of spatial heterogeneity in lung cancer. Time point reported: sample taken at primary tumor resection. In each case, whole RNA from tumor, nontumor lung or frozen PBMC was sequenced unsorted. TCRdb re-called the 5' RACE reads through MiXCR, storing one row per CDR3 protein. This repertoire shows roughly 100,000 distinct CDR3 sequences, about 9.4% found once; its top ten account for 6.9%. Sequencing used PBMCs, obtained at surgery. Receptors originate from a male donor with early-stage non-small cell lung cancer.

The chain links TRBV5-1 to TRBJ2-5; D is perhaps TRBD1 (5 bases). The germline V gene has CDR1 SGHRS and CDR2 YFSETQ. Trimming stripped 3 bases from V and 1 base from J, with 13 bases between. This CDR3 is 15 amino acids long. The DNA of the CDR3 is TGCGCCAGCAGCTCGATTGTAGGGGCCCAAGAGACCCAGTACTTC. Amino acid sequence: CASSSIVGAQETQYF.

This sequence joins TRBV20-1 and TRBJ2-5; 8 nucleotides line up with TRBD2. This CDR3 region has 15 residues. The germline CDR1 and CDR2 sequences are DFQATT and SNEGSKA (reference sequence). With 5 bases clipped from V and 4 bases from J, the junction kept 12 bases outside the gene matches. The CDR3 DNA is TGCAGTGCTCCCTACCGACGGGAGGGCCTAGAGACCCAGTACTTC. It translates to CSAPYRREGLETQYF.

This clonotype was counted many times. The V gene is TRBV5-1, the J gene TRBJ2-3; D is ambiguous. Trimming pared 2 bases from V and 6 bases from J, leaving 13 bases between. The CDR3 is made up of 14 amino acids. CDR1 and CDR2 (germline): SGHRS, YFSETQ. For the CDR3, the DNA is TGCGCCAGCAGCTTTAGGGCTAACGACGATACGCAGTATTTT. This codes for CASSFRANDDTQYF.

The genes are TRBV20-1 and TRBJ2-6; no clear D gene. The CDR3 totals 15 residues. V dropped 0 bases and J dropped 0 bases, with 6 bases sitting between them. Germline values: CDR1 DFQATT, CDR2 SNEGSKA (reference sequence). This CDR3 is CSARDRFSGANVLTF. The CDR3, as DNA: TGCAGTGCTAGAGATCGCTTCTCTGGGGCCAACGTCCTGACTTTC.

The chain links TRBV7-3 to TRBJ1-1; D possibly corresponds to TRBD1 (5 bases). Trimming pared 4 bases from V and 2 bases from J, leaving 8 bases between. The CDR3 runs 13 residues. Germline CDR1 is SGHTA and CDR2 is FQGTGA. This chain's CDR3 is CASSYDRNTEAFF. CDR3 in DNA: TGTGCCAGCAGCTACGACAGAAACACTGAAGCTTTCTTT.

The chain links TRBV20-1 to TRBJ1-4; D remains ambiguous. V was clipped by 0 bases and J by 4 bases, with 9 bases between them. CDR3 length: 14 residues. Germline CDR1 reads DFQATT; CDR2 reads SNEGSKA (reference sequence). The CDR3 sequence is CSARDPGHNEKLFF. CDR3 DNA sequence: TGCAGTGCTAGAGATCCAGGCCATAATGAAAAACTGTTTTTT.

This clonotype was seen a handful of times. This chain connects TRBV21-1 to TRBJ1-6; the D call in the table, TRBD1, was not verified against the DNA. TRBV21-1 constitutes a pseudogene. The CDR3 is 15 residues long. In nucleotides, the CDR3 is TGTGCCAGCAGCAAAGAGGGGGGGGCGCGATCACCCCTCCACTTT. Amino acid sequence: CASSKEGGARSPLHF.

The table lists this clonotype with a few counts. V gene TRBV7-7 combines with J gene TRBJ2-1; D is possibly TRBD2 (6 bases). Trimming left V 5 bases short and J 5 bases short, with 16 bases between. This CDR3 has 15 residues. Germline CDR1 is SSHAT and CDR2 is FNYEAQ (reference sequence). This CDR3 reads CASSPGTPANNEQFF. Here the CDR3 DNA reads TGTGCCAGCAGCCCCGGGACTCCCGCTAACAATGAGCAGTTCTTC.

The rearrangement links TRBV4-1 to TRBJ2-5; the match to TRBD2 covers 11 bases. Unmatched junction bases numbered 4, after V lost 5 bases and J lost 2 bases. The CDR3 has 15 amino acids. Germline assignment: CDR1 MGHRA and CDR2 YSYEKL. The CDR3, as DNA: TGCGCCAGCAGCTCCGGGACTAGCGGTCAAGAGACCCAGTACTTC. The encoded protein is CASSSGTSGQETQYF.

This clonotype has more than one count but fewer than ten. The chain joins TRBV6-1 to TRBJ2-2; no clear D. The V end lost 2 bases, the J end lost 4 bases, and 5 bases lay between the germline ends. There are 13 residues in the CDR3. Per germline, CDR1 MNHNS and CDR2 SASEGT. The CDR3 sequence: CASSEQVTGELFF. Here the CDR3 DNA reads TGTGCCAGCAGTGAACAGGTCACCGGGGAGCTGTTTTTT.

This clonotype has a count of ten or more. This chain connects TRBV4-3 to TRBJ2-2; TRBD2 aligns across 7 bases. CDR3 length equals 18 residues. The V and J ends lost 1 base and 2 bases, in that order; junction bases with no gene match: 10. From germline, CDR1 is LGHNA and CDR2 YSLEER. CDR3 in amino acids: CASSQVWGGISNTGELFF. For the CDR3, the DNA is TGCGCCAGCAGCCAAGTCTGGGGGGGTATCTCCAACACCGGGGAGCTGTTTTTT.

Written as DNA, the CDR3 is TGTGCCAGCAGCTCCGACAGGGTGGTAGAGACCCAGTACTTC. Protein product: CASSSDRVVETQYF. The rearrangement links TRBV7-9 to TRBJ2-5, with 7 bases matching TRBD1. Germline V gene lookup returns CDR1 SEHNR and CDR2 FQNEAQ (reference sequence). The CDR3 covers 14 residues. The ends lost 4 bases at V and 4 bases at J; junction bases unmatched: 6.

This clonotype came up a few times. The V call is TRBV29-1, the J call TRBJ2-5; the match to TRBD2 covers 12 bases. This CDR3 comprises 14 residues. The V and J ends lost 3 bases and 4 bases, in that order; junction bases with no gene match: 3. The germline V gene has CDR1 SQVTM and CDR2 ANQGSEA. CDR3 bases: TGCAGCGTTGAGAGACTAGCGGGAGTAGAGACCCAGTACTTC. The encoded protein is CSVERLAGVETQYF.

This chain uses TRBV3-1 with TRBJ2-7; a possible D gene is TRBD2 (6 bases). CDR3 length: 15 residues. Germline V gene data show CDR1 as LGHDT and CDR2 as YNNKEL (reference sequence). Trimming removed 4 bases at V and 6 bases at J, with 19 bases between. CDR3 residues: CASSPTSGKTSEQYF. The CDR3 DNA is TGTGCCAGCAGCCCGACTAGTGGGAAAACATCCGAGCAGTACTTC.